This T cell receptor (beta chain) originates from a study of blood T cell repertoires in COVID-19. Study-wide context: Samples came from the United States, Italy and Spain, spanning acute and convalescent COVID-19. T cells, B-cell-depleted T cells, or PBMCs provided the cDNA or gDNA that served as material.

Germline V gene sequence: CDR1 KGHSH, CDR2 LQKENI. The CDR3 length is 16 residues. The J segment lost 2 bases and the V segment lost 2 bases, leaving 5 bases of the junction unmatched. Method: immunoSEQ multiplex PCR; TCRdb's copy keeps in-frame clones and lacks some. The table has hundreds of thousands of clones, roughly 84% seen once. Sequencing was carried out using peripheral blood. The V call is TRBV18, the J call TRBJ2-3; 9 positions agree with TRBD1. This TCR was sampled from a woman in her forties or fifties with acute or convalescent COVID-19. The DNA of the CDR3 is TGTGCCAGCTCACCAAAACAGGGGGCATTCACAGATACGCAGTATTTT. This gives the protein CASSPKQGAFTDTQYF. Based on the CDR3 plus reference TRBV18 and TRBJ2-3, the full variable domain is NAGVMQNPRHLVRRRGQEARLRCSPMKGHSHVYWYRQLPEEGLKFMVYLQKENIIDESGMPKERFSAEFPKEGPSILRIQQVVRGDSAAYFCASSPKQGAFTDTQYFGPGTRLTVL.